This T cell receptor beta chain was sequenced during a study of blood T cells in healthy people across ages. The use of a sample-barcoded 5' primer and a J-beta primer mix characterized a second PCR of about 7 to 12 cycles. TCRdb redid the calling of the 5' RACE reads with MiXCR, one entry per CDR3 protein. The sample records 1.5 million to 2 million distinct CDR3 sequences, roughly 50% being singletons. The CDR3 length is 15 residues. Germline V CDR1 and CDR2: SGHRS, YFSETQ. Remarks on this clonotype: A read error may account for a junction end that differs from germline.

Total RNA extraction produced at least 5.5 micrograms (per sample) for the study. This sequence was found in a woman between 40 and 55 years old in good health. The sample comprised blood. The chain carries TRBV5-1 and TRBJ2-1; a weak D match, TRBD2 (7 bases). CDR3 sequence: CASSQGGGRYYEQFF. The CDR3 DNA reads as TGCGCCAGCAGCCAAGGGGGGGGCCGCTACTATGAGCAGTTCTTC. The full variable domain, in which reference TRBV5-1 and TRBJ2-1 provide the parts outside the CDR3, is KAGVTQTPRYLIKTRGQQVTLSCSPISGHRSVSWYQQTPGQGLQFLFEYFSETQRNKGNFPGRFSGRQFSNSRSEMNVSTLELGDSALYLCASSQGGGRYYEQFFGPGTRLTVL.